In its sample, the clone carrying this T cell receptor (beta chain) was seen many times. Time point denoted: before trial treatment. These data originate in a study of low-dose radiotherapy and immunotherapy resistance in tumors. Alpha- and beta-chain coverage of first-strand cDNA came from TRAV- and TRBV-specific primers. TCRs underwent approximately 20 PCR cycles of amplification with a constant-region primer and V-primer adapter. Each CDR3 protein gets one entry after TCRdb re-called the reads with MiXCR. The sample yields 100,000 or so distinct CDR3 sequences, 8% to 10% seen once. Germline V CDR1 and CDR2: MNHEY, SVGAGI. V gave up 0 bases and J gave up 6 bases, with 9 bases separating them. The CDR3 sequence is 13 residues long.

Specimen: PBMCs, collected before treatment. The sequence was obtained from a male donor with prostate cancer. This chain connects TRBV6-5 to TRBJ2-7; D is possibly TRBD2 (6 bases). The CDR3 nucleotides read TGTGCCAGCAGTTACTCCGGGGGACGCGAGCAGTACTTC. Translation gives CASSYSGGREQYF.